Below are 14 T cell receptor beta chains sequenced from a single sample in a study of control samples from healthy donors and cancer patients. Repertoires were generated with immunoSEQ multiplex PCR, while TCRdb's copy carries only in-frame clones and drops some. This sample has 90,000 to 100,000 clones, with roughly three quarters found just once. Sequencing input: blood. These TCRs come from a woman aged 25 to 39 in good health.

This clone was recorded only once. The chain has TRBV10-1 and TRBJ2-5; 9 bases line up with TRBD1. V gave up 2 bases and J gave up 5 bases; unmatched junction bases: 3. Germline CDR1 and CDR2: WNHNN and SYGVQD (reference sequence). The CDR3 consists of 14 residues. In DNA, the CDR3 is TGCGCCAGCAGTGAGGGACAGGGGCTTGAGACCCAGTACTTC. Residues: CASSEGQGLETQYF.

The chain recombines TRBV5-1 with TRBJ2-5; D unclear. Looked up from germline, CDR1 is SGHRS and CDR2 is YFSETQ. The CDR3 is 11 amino acids. V lost 0 bases, J lost 9 bases, and 6 bases lay in between. The CDR3 nucleotides read TGCGCCAGCAGCTTGGACGGCGCCCAGTACTTC. Translated: CASSLDGAQYF.

The count of this clone is one. V gene TRBV30 combines with J gene TRBJ1-6; 9 bases match TRBD1. V shed 3 bases, J shed 6 bases, and the junction held 3 bases outside the gene matches. The CDR3 is made up of 14 amino acids. The germline V gene has CDR1 GTSNPN and CDR2 SVGIG (reference sequence). CDR3 sequence reads: CAWRETGGNSPLHF. The CDR3 DNA is TGTGCCTGGAGAGAGACAGGGGGTAATTCACCCCTCCACTTT.

In nucleotides, the CDR3 is TGTGCCTGGAGTCTAGGGGCTGGGAATCAGCCCCAGCATTTT. This gives the protein CAWSLGAGNQPQHF. V and J are TRBV30 and TRBJ1-5; maybe TRBD1 (5 bases). The CDR3 consists of 14 residues. CDR1 is GTSNPN, CDR2 SVGIG, per germline (reference sequence). Trimming pared 2 bases from V and 4 bases from J, leaving 12 bases between.

The chain has TRBV9 and TRBJ2-7; 9 bases are shared with TRBD1. The germline CDR1 and CDR2 sequences are SGDLS and YYNGEE. CDR3 length: 15 residues. Unmatched junction bases numbered 10, after V lost 3 bases and J lost 6 bases. CDR3 coding DNA: TGTGCCAGCAGCGCGCCGACAGGGGGGGACTTCGAGCAGTACTTC. It specifies CASSAPTGGDFEQYF.

The V call is TRBV19, the J call TRBJ2-3, with 13 bases that match TRBD2. The CDR3 totals 20 residues. Germline-derived CDR1 and CDR2 are LNHDA and SQIVND (reference sequence). Trimming cost V 5 bases and J 1 base; bases outside gene matches: 15. The CDR3 DNA reads TGTGCCAGTAGTCCACTCCCGGGACTAGCGGGGAGATGGGGCACAGATACGCAGTATTTT. Amino acids: CASSPLPGLAGRWGTDTQYF.

This clone has just a few counts. This sequence joins TRBV20-1 and TRBJ2-1; D unclear. The CDR3 has 8 amino acids. The V gene's germline CDR1 is DFQATT and CDR2 SNEGSKA (reference sequence). Between the trimmed V and J ends, which lost 4 bases and 15 bases, there was a span of 7 bases. CDR3 loop: CSATHRFF. Written as DNA, the CDR3 is TGCAGTGCTACCCATCGGTTCTTC.

The V gene is TRBV7-8, the J gene TRBJ1-4; possible D gene TRBD1, 5 bases. This CDR3 comprises 14 residues. Between the trimmed V and J ends, which lost 5 bases and 8 bases, there was a span of 15 bases. Germline lookup yields CDR1 SGHVS and CDR2 FQNEAQ. CDR3 in amino acids: CASSLEDIEEKLFF. CDR3 in DNA: TGTGCCAGCAGCCTTGAGGACATAGAAGAAAAACTGTTTTTT.

The chain links TRBV11-2 to TRBJ2-7; 8 bases agree with TRBD1. This CDR3 region has 17 residues. Germline lookup yields CDR1 SGHAT and CDR2 FQNNGV. Trimming cost V 2 bases and J 4 bases; bases outside gene matches: 13. This CDR3 is CASSLPRTGIRWYEQYF. The CDR3 nucleotides are TGTGCCAGCAGCTTACCCCGGACAGGGATCCGATGGTACGAGCAGTACTTC.

The chain carries TRBV2 and TRBJ1-4; D is unclear. Germline values: CDR1 SNHLY, CDR2 FYNNEI. The CDR3 loop spans 11 amino acids. Deletions cut 5 bases from V and 8 bases from J, with 6 bases between. CDR3 DNA sequence: TGTGCCAGCAGTAGAGGCGAAAAACTGTTTTTT. Its protein product is CASSRGEKLFF.

The CDR3 sequence: CASRARTGNEKLFF. CDR3 DNA sequence: TGCGCCAGCAGGGCAAGGACGGGTAATGAAAAACTGTTTTTT. The chain combines TRBV5-1 with TRBJ1-4; D unresolved. The CDR3 spans 14 residues. Trimming took 5 bases from V and 4 from J, leaving 12 bases between them. Germline lookup yields CDR1 SGHRS and CDR2 YFSETQ.

The gene calls are TRBV6-6 and TRBJ2-7; D might be TRBD1 (7 bases). Trimming took off 5 bases at V and 7 bases at J, with 15 bases between the two ends. CDR1 is MNHNY and CDR2 is SVGAGI in the germline V gene (reference sequence). The CDR3 is 13 amino acids. In DNA, the CDR3 is TGTGCCAGCAGTCCTTCCAGGGGGGATGAGCAGTACTTC. Translation gives CASSPSRGDEQYF.

V and J are TRBV19 and TRBJ2-4, with 8 nucleotides matching TRBD2. J lost 6 bases, V lost 6 bases, and 4 bases had no gene match. The germline V gene has CDR1 LNHDA and CDR2 SQIVND (reference sequence). The CDR3 spans 13 residues. The CDR3 loop is CASSRGGGNIQYF. CDR3 coding DNA: TGTGCCAGTAGCCGGGGGGGAGGAAACATTCAGTACTTC.

The chain combines TRBV5-4 with TRBJ2-4, with D perhaps TRBD1 (6 bases). The CDR3 covers 14 residues. Trimming cost V 4 bases and J 6 bases, with 14 bases left between them. Germline loops: CDR1 SGHNT, CDR2 YYREEE (reference sequence). CDR3 sequence reads: CASSLRGGLNIQYF. The CDR3 DNA reads TGTGCCAGCAGCCTCAGGGGCGGGTTAAACATTCAGTACTTC. Using reference TRBV5-4 and TRBJ2-4 for the parts outside the CDR3, the full variable domain is ETGVTQSPTHLIKTRGQQVTLRCSSQSGHNTVSWYQQALGQGPQFIFQYYREEENGRGNFPPRFSGLQFPNYSSELNVNALELDDSALYLCASSLRGGLNIQYFGAGTRLSVL.